This T cell receptor beta chain was found in a study of T cells in Graves' hyperthyroidism and ophthalmopathy. Whole-study results and caveats: In the blood, most expanded thyroid clonotypes above 0.001 appeared as well.

As regards this clonotype: Its target is not known.

Template material for amplifying TCR beta CDR3 regions consisted of RNA transcripts. HTBI primers were used for first-round RT-PCR of the TCR CDR3. A single record per CDR3 protein comes from TCRdb applying MiXCR to the multiplex PCR reads. Of under 750,000 distinct CDR3 sequences listed, 18% are singletons. Diagnosis rested on symptoms, serum thyroxine and TRAb, thyroid ultrasound, and orbital computed tomography. Blood from later-ophthalmopathy patients was taken at first hyperthyroidism diagnosis. This CDR3 is 15 amino acids long. Germline loops: CDR1 LNHDA, CDR2 SQIVND (reference sequence). Between the trimmed V and J ends, which lost 3 bases and 1 base, there was a span of 11 bases.

The clonotype originates from a woman in her fifties or sixties with Graves' hyperthyroidism that later progressed to Graves' ophthalmopathy. Material for sequencing was blood. V is TRBV19 and J is TRBJ2-3; D uncertain. CDR3 amino acids: CASSISDGGTDTQYF. The CDR3 DNA follows: TGTGCCAGTAGTATTAGTGACGGAGGCACAGATACGCAGTATTTT.